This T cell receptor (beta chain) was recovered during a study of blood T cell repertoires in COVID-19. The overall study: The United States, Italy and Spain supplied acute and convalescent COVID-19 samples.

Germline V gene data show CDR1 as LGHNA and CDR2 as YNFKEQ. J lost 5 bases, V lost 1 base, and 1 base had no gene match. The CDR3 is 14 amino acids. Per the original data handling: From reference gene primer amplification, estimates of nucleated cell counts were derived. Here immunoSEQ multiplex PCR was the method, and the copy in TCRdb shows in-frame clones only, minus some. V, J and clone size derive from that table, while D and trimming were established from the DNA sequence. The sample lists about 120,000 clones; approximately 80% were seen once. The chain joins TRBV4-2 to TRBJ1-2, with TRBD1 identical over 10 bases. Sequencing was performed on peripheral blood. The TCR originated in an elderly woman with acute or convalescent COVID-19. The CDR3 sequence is CASSQGTGGYGYTF. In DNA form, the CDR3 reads TGTGCCAGCAGCCAAGGGACAGGGGGTTATGGCTACACCTTC.